A single sample is the source of the 32 T cell receptor beta chains below, sequenced in a study of T-cell reconstitution after alpha-beta-depleted transplantation in children. Library preparation (for TCRbeta) was performed with unique molecular identifiers. TCRdb reanalysed the PCR reads using MiXCR and keeps one entry per CDR3 protein. The table shows hundreds of thousands of distinct CDR3 sequences, with about 16% occurring only once. The sequences come from PBMCs from the stem cell graft donor, collected from the stem cell graft. Source of these receptors: a human donor who donated a stem cell graft to a child with acute lymphoblastic leukemia.

This clonotype was found a few times. This chain joins TRBV2 and TRBJ1-3; D possibly corresponds to TRBD1 (5 bases). CDR3 size: 15 residues. V lost 6 bases to trimming and J lost 0 bases, with 12 bases between them. Germline V gene data show CDR1 as SNHLY and CDR2 as FYNNEI. CDR3 residues: CASRKGLNSGNTIYF. The CDR3 DNA reads TGTGCCAGCAGGAAGGGGCTTAACTCTGGAAACACCATATATTTT.

The CDR3 is CASSLVSAARGEQYF. The CDR3 coding sequence is TGTGCCAGCAGCTTAGTATCGGCGGCCCGGGGCGAGCAGTACTTC. V usage is TRBV7-9 and J usage is TRBJ2-7; TRBD2 is a possible D gene (5 bases). This CDR3 contains 15 residues. Trimming left V 1 base short and J 6 bases short, with 16 bases between. The germline V gene has CDR1 SEHNR and CDR2 FQNEAQ (reference sequence).

This chain uses TRBV7-2 with TRBJ2-5; 10 nucleotides agree with TRBD2. V shed 2 bases and J 5 bases; nucleotides not matched to a gene: 5. From germline, CDR1 is SGHTA and CDR2 FQGNSA. There are 15 residues in the CDR3. CDR3 DNA sequence: TGTGCCAGCAGCTTAACAGCGGGGGGGGCGGAGACCCAGTACTTC. This encodes CASSLTAGGAETQYF.

The chain recombines TRBV12-3 or TRBV12-4 with TRBJ1-5; 11 positions match TRBD1. The CDR3 sequence is 15 residues long. Losses at the gene ends were 6 bases for V and 4 bases for J; bases not matched to a gene: 5. The CDR3 sequence: CASSGGQGVNQPQHF. In DNA form, the CDR3 reads TGTGCCAGCAGCGGGGGACAGGGGGTAAATCAGCCCCAGCATTTT.

The chain employs TRBV10-3 and TRBJ2-7; 8 bases match TRBD1. The CDR3 has 15 residues. V lost 3 bases and J lost 5; bases outside the gene matches: 9. Germline V gives CDR1 ENHRY, CDR2 SYGVKD. The CDR3 here is CAISDNTPGQDEQYF. Written as DNA, the CDR3 is TGTGCCATCAGTGATAATACCCCGGGACAGGACGAGCAGTACTTC.

A few counts support this clonotype. This chain connects TRBV7-9 to TRBJ2-1; 9 bases are shared with TRBD1. CDR3 length: 14 residues. V dropped 5 bases and J dropped 6; count of bases not matched to a gene: 5. Germline V gene sequence: CDR1 SEHNR, CDR2 FQNEAQ (reference sequence). Here the CDR3 DNA reads TGTGCCAGCAGCCCACAGGGGGCCCTCAATGAGCAGTTCTTC. Its protein is CASSPQGALNEQFF. The full variable domain, rest sourced from reference TRBV7-9 and TRBJ2-1, is DTGVSQNPRHKITKRGQNVTFRCDPISEHNRLYWYRQTLGQGPEFLTYFQNEAQLEKSRLLSDRFSAERPKGSFSTLEIQRTEQGDSAMYLCASSPQGALNEQFFGPGTRLTVL.

This clonotype was seen more than once but under ten times. The rearrangement links TRBV6-5 to TRBJ1-1, with TRBD1 identical over 8 bases. Trimming took 2 bases from V and 7 from J; bases not matched to a gene: 6. Germline V gives CDR1 MNHEY, CDR2 SVGAGI. The CDR3 is made up of 14 amino acids. For the CDR3, the DNA is TGTGCCAGCAGTTACGGGACAGGCACGGGTGAAGCTTTCTTT. This codes for CASSYGTGTGEAFF.

The V gene is TRBV11-2, the J gene TRBJ2-5; TRBD2 agrees at 7 bases. The CDR3 sequence is 16 residues long. Per the germline V gene, CDR1 is SGHAT and CDR2 is FQNNGV. The V segment lost 2 bases and the J segment 0 bases; nucleotides outside the gene matches: 6. The CDR3 sequence: CASSLRREVNQETQYF. CDR3 sequence (DNA): TGTGCCAGCAGCTTACGACGGGAGGTCAACCAAGAGACCCAGTACTTC.

The rearrangement links TRBV20-1 to TRBJ2-1; a weak D match, TRBD2 (6 bases). Trimming took 5 bases from V and 4 from J, leaving 12 bases between them. Germline V gene sequence: CDR1 DFQATT, CDR2 SNEGSKA (reference sequence). The CDR3 contains 13 residues. The DNA for the CDR3 is TGCAGTGCTCGGGAGACGGGGTACAATGAGCAGTTCTTC. Translation: CSARETGYNEQFF.

This clonotype was counted only a few times. This chain joins TRBV29-1 and TRBJ2-3, with D unresolved. The CDR3 has 12 amino acids. Germline CDR1 reads SQVTM; CDR2 reads ANQGSEA. The V end was cut by 5 bases, the J end by 6 bases, with 12 bases between. The CDR3 loop reads CSVTRLGDTQYF. Written as DNA, the CDR3 is TGCAGCGTTACCAGGCTGGGGGATACGCAGTATTTT.

This clonotype was observed a handful of times. This rearrangement joins TRBV6-5 to TRBJ1-1; D remains ambiguous. CDR1 MNHEY and CDR2 SVGAGI come from the germline V gene. The CDR3 is 16 amino acids. The V end was cut by 0 bases, the J end by 0 bases, with 11 bases between. Here the CDR3 reads CASSYSNLGLNTEAFF. Written as DNA, the CDR3 is TGTGCCAGCAGTTACTCGAACTTGGGCCTGAACACTGAAGCTTTCTTT.

This clonotype was seen a few times. CDR3 sequence (DNA): TGTGCCACCACAAGGGCTACTGGAGAGACCCAGTACTTC. It yields the protein CATTRATGETQYF. The rearrangement uses TRBV15 and TRBJ2-5; no clear D. Looked up from germline, CDR1 is LNHNV and CDR2 is YYDKDF (reference sequence). The ends were cut back, 7 bases at V and 4 bases at J, with 13 bases in the middle. The length of the CDR3 is 13 residues. The full variable domain, completed using reference TRBV15 and TRBJ2-5, is DAMVIQNPRYQVTQFGKPVTLSCSQTLNHNVMYWYQQKSSQAPKLLFHYYDKDFNNEADTPDNFQSRRPNTSFCFLDIRSPGLGDTAMYLCATTRATGETQYFGPGTRLLVL.

The rearrangement links TRBV29-1 to TRBJ2-2, with 8 bases matching TRBD2. The germline V gene encodes CDR1 SQVTM and CDR2 ANQGSEA. This CDR3 has 14 residues. V shed 7 bases, J shed 5 bases, and the junction held 9 bases outside the gene matches. CDR3 protein: CSAPGTRSTGELFF. The DNA for the CDR3 is TGCAGCGCTCCTGGGACTAGAAGTACCGGGGAGCTGTTTTTT.

The chain's CDR3 is CASGANLEQYF. In DNA form, the CDR3 reads TGTGCCAGCGGGGCAAATTTGGAGCAGTACTTC. This sequence joins TRBV12-3 or TRBV12-4 and TRBJ2-7; tentatively, D is TRBD1 (5 bases). Deletions cut 8 bases from V and 7 bases from J, with 12 bases between. The CDR3 contains 11 residues.

The chain uses TRBV27 and TRBJ2-1, with D uncertain. With 2 bases removed from V and 7 bases from J, the gap between germline ends came to 9 bases. The CDR3 has 13 residues. The germline CDR1 and CDR2 sequences are MNHEY and SMNVEV (reference sequence). The DNA for the CDR3 is TGTGCCAGCAGTTTACGGATAGTTAATGAGCAGTTCTTC. Its protein product is CASSLRIVNEQFF.

This clonotype was seen a handful of times. This sequence joins TRBV20-1 and TRBJ2-1; 7 nucleotides match TRBD2. This CDR3 comprises 15 residues. Germline V gene data show CDR1 as DFQATT and CDR2 as SNEGSKA (reference sequence). The J segment lost 10 bases and the V segment lost 0 bases, leaving 12 bases of the junction unmatched. The CDR3 loop reads CSAREVGGPHGEQFF. DNA for the CDR3: TGCAGTGCTAGAGAGGTGGGAGGGCCACATGGGGAGCAGTTCTTC.

There are many counts of this clonotype. This chain links TRBV29-1 with TRBJ2-2; the match to TRBD1 covers 8 bases. The germline V gene has CDR1 SQVTM and CDR2 ANQGSEA. CDR3 length: 15 amino acids. V lost 6 bases to trimming and J lost 4 bases; unmatched junction nucleotides: 10. The CDR3 DNA follows: TGCAGCGTGCAACTGCAGGGGGCGCGCACCGGGGAGCTGTTTTTT. It encodes CSVQLQGARTGELFF.

Many counts were recorded for this clonotype. The chain employs TRBV12-3 or TRBV12-4 and TRBJ2-7, with 9 bases identical to TRBD1. Trimming cost V 4 bases and J 3 bases; bases outside gene matches: 4. The CDR3 extends over 14 amino acids. The CDR3 sequence: CASSSDRGLYEQYF. The CDR3 nucleotides read TGTGCCAGCAGTTCGGACAGGGGTCTCTACGAGCAGTACTTC.

The chain carries TRBV12-3 or TRBV12-4 and TRBJ2-3; D remains unclear. The V and J ends lost 7 bases and 6 bases respectively, with 14 bases between them. The CDR3 covers 13 residues. The CDR3 DNA sequence: TGTGCCAGCATCATTATCGGGTCGGATACGCAGTATTTT. This gives the protein CASIIIGSDTQYF.

This clonotype was found a few times. The chain links TRBV28 to TRBJ2-1; D gene ambiguous. There are 17 residues in the CDR3. With 6 bases removed from V and 4 bases from J, the gap between germline ends came to 22 bases. The germline gives CDR1 MDHEN, CDR2 SYDVKM. CDR3 coding DNA: TGTGCCAGCAGCCTAGTTTCGGTTCCGGGTCTTTACAATGAGCAGTTCTTC. This sequence encodes CASSLVSVPGLYNEQFF. Full variable domain (remainder filled in from reference TRBV28 and TRBJ2-1): DVKVTQSSRYLVKRTGEKVFLECVQDMDHENMFWYRQDPGLGLRLIYFSYDVKMKEKGDIPEGYSVSREKKERFSLILESASTNQTSMYLCASSLVSVPGLYNEQFFGPGTRLTVL.

This chain connects TRBV20-1 to TRBJ2-1; TRBD2 matches at 11 bases. Germline assignment: CDR1 DFQATT and CDR2 SNEGSKA (reference sequence). The CDR3 extends over 15 amino acids. CDR3 sequence: CRATSGRVSYNEQFF. The DNA for the CDR3 is TGCAGGGCCACTAGCGGGAGAGTCTCCTACAATGAGCAGTTCTTC.

V gene TRBV29-1 combines with J gene TRBJ1-1; TRBD1 is a possible D gene (6 bases). Germline V CDR1 and CDR2: SQVTM, ANQGSEA. V lost 7 bases and J 0 bases, leaving 12 bases between the germline ends. This CDR3 is 13 amino acids long. The chain's CDR3 is CSAGGDMNTEAFF. CDR3 DNA sequence: TGCAGCGCGGGAGGGGACATGAACACTGAAGCTTTCTTT.

V and J are TRBV5-1 and TRBJ2-7; 10 bases line up with TRBD2. Germline values: CDR1 SGHRS, CDR2 YFSETQ. The CDR3 totals 18 residues. Trimming cost V 1 base and J 0 bases; bases outside gene matches: 10. CDR3 nucleotides: TGCGCCAGCAGCTTGCGGTATAGCGGGGGGCCTAGCTCCTACGAGCAGTACTTC. The encoded protein is CASSLRYSGGPSSYEQYF.

The rearrangement joins TRBV30 to TRBJ2-7; the match to TRBD1 covers 9 bases. The germline gives CDR1 GTSNPN, CDR2 SVGIG (reference sequence). The CDR3 runs 13 residues. With V trimmed by 6 bases and J by 3 bases, 6 bases remained unmatched. This chain's CDR3 is CACWTGVYYEQYF. CDR3 coding DNA: TGTGCCTGCTGGACAGGGGTTTACTACGAGCAGTACTTC.

This clonotype was seen a few times. The chain couples TRBV20-1 to TRBJ2-7; 8 nucleotides match TRBD2. With V trimmed by 0 bases and J by 3 bases, 4 bases remained unmatched. The CDR3 has 14 amino acids. CDR1 is DFQATT, CDR2 SNEGSKA, per germline (reference sequence). The CDR3 loop is CSARELAVLYEQYF. DNA of the CDR3: TGCAGTGCTAGAGAACTAGCGGTACTCTACGAGCAGTACTTC.

The chain has TRBV20-1 and TRBJ2-6, with TRBD2 matching over 16 bases. The J segment lost 2 bases and the V segment lost 4 bases, leaving 5 bases of the junction unmatched. The CDR3 is 18 amino acids. Germline V gene data show CDR1 as DFQATT and CDR2 as SNEGSKA (reference sequence). CDR3 protein: CSATPGLAGGPGANVLTF. CDR3 sequence (DNA): TGCAGTGCTACTCCGGGACTAGCGGGAGGGCCTGGGGCCAACGTCCTGACTTTC.

On this clonotype itself: At one end the junction does not follow the germline gene, possibly because of a read error. The chain links TRBV5-1 to TRBJ2-1, with D possibly being TRBD1 (5 bases). This CDR3 is built from 11 residues. The germline CDR1 and CDR2 sequences are SGHRS and YFSETQ. The CDR3 protein is CARSLFWGYFF. CDR3 sequence (DNA): TGCGCCCGCAGCTTGTTCTGGGGCTATTTCTTC.

This clonotype has ten or more counts. The gene calls are TRBV4-1 and TRBJ2-7; D may be TRBD1 or TRBD2 (5 bases each). V shed 5 bases and J shed 5 bases, with 19 bases lying between them. The CDR3 runs 15 residues. The germline V gene has CDR1 MGHRA and CDR2 YSYEKL. The CDR3 region is CASSEGPSRFHEQYF. The CDR3 nucleotides read TGCGCCAGCAGCGAGGGACCCTCACGATTCCACGAGCAGTACTTC.

This chain connects TRBV15 to TRBJ1-1, with 10 bases identical to TRBD1. V lost 5 bases to trimming and J lost 5 bases; unmatched junction nucleotides: 8. Germline CDR1 is LNHNV and CDR2 is YYDKDF (reference sequence). This CDR3 spans 15 amino acids. The CDR3 reads CATSARQGATTEAFF. CDR3 bases: TGTGCCACCAGCGCTCGACAGGGGGCAACGACTGAAGCTTTCTTT.

This clonotype appeared a few times. The V and J genes are TRBV29-1 and TRBJ2-2; no clear D. V lost 5 bases and J lost 2, with 3 bases in between. CDR1 is SQVTM and CDR2 is ANQGSEA in the germline V gene. The CDR3 sequence is 11 residues long. Here the CDR3 reads CSVFNTGELFF. Written as DNA, the CDR3 is TGCAGCGTTTTCAACACCGGGGAGCTGTTTTTT.

This clonotype was counted between two and nine times. The J gene is TRBJ2-7, the V gene TRBV29-1; D is unresolved. Trimming stripped 4 bases from V and 0 bases from J, with 4 bases between. This CDR3 spans 11 amino acids. Germline V gene data show CDR1 as SQVTM and CDR2 as ANQGSEA. The CDR3, as DNA: TGCAGCGTTGCTGTCTCCTACGAGCAGTACTTC. It encodes CSVAVSYEQYF.

This clonotype was counted a few times. This chain links TRBV27 with TRBJ1-2; TRBD1 matches 9 bases. In germline, CDR1 is MNHEY, CDR2 SMNVEV (reference sequence). The CDR3 runs to 13 residues. V was clipped by 4 bases and J by 8 bases; unmatched bases: 5. CDR3 coding DNA: TGTGCCAGCAGTTCCCTGGGACAGGGCGGCTACACCTTC. Translating gives CASSSLGQGGYTF.